The sample holds a few counts of the clone carrying this T cell receptor beta chain. Its antigen is not identified. CDR1 SGHTA and CDR2 FQGNSA come from the germline V gene. The V end lost 5 bases, the J end lost 3 bases, and 8 bases lay between the germline ends. CDR3 length equals 12 residues. Some clones are missing from TCRdb's copy, which holds only in-frame ones; the method was immunoSEQ multiplex PCR. This repertoire shows 500,000 or so clones, 80% to 90% found once; its top ten account for approximately 2.5%. The sample originates from a study of Ad26.COV2.S vaccination and SARS-CoV-2 variants. About the study: By the intramuscular route, Ad26.COV2.S was given once, or twice 56 days apart.

Treatment noted: about 20 received Ad26.COV2.S at low or high dose, single or two shots; about five received placebo; per-sample allocation not given. The samples date from day 63 after the first vaccine or placebo injection. Broader study findings: Relative to placebo recipients, vaccine recipients exhibited elevated spike-specific TCR breadth.

The rearrangement links TRBV7-2 to TRBJ2-7; D perhaps matches TRBD1 (6 bases). The specimen was peripheral blood, collected in a trial of Ad26.COV2.S vaccine versus placebo. This TCR came from a person between 18 and 65 years old who received the Ad26.COV2.S COVID-19 vaccine or a placebo. CDR3 DNA sequence: TGTGCCAGCAGCAGGGACAACTACGAGCAGTACTTC. It yields the protein CASSRDNYEQYF.